This TCR beta chain came from a study of T cell repertoires in cytomegalovirus infection. Overall study context: The authors used CMV epitopes that were HLA-C-restricted (recently identified) and HLA-B-restricted (well studied). Public TCR beta signatures provided an indication of both CMV infection and a matching HLA type. Findings of the study overall: There were HLA-C-restricted CMV-specific TCR beta clonotypes dominating the ex vivo response. People with CMV and the relevant HLA were identified by cumulative public TCR beta family frequency.

Each CDR3 protein is one row after TCRdb ran MiXCR on the reads. The table lists approximately 100,000 distinct CDR3 sequences, over 40% of them singletons. The germline V and J ends were trimmed by 4 bases and 5 bases, with 12 bases remaining between them. Germline V gene sequence: CDR1 SEHNR, CDR2 FQNEAQ (reference sequence). This CDR3 spans 13 amino acids. Of note for this clonotype: Its antigen is as yet unknown.

The sample was CD8+ T cells from cultured PBMCs, taken from culture after CMV antigen stimulation. The sequence derives from a human donor in good health (CMV status not recorded). Some clones in this sample may be carry-over from other donors' samples. V usage is TRBV7-9 and J usage is TRBJ2-7, with D possibly being TRBD1 (6 bases). The CDR3 loop reads CASSSPDRHEQYF. The CDR3 nucleotides read TGTGCCAGCAGCTCCCCCGACAGGCACGAGCAGTACTTC.